This is a list of T cell receptor beta chains from one sample in a study of CD8 T cells in Susac syndrome. Using its own MiXCR run on the immunoSEQ multiplex PCR reads, TCRdb lists one record per CDR3 protein. The data contain tens of thousands of distinct CDR3 sequences, around 94% of them singletons. Sequenced: CD8+ T cells from PBMCs. These receptors were taken from a human donor in good health. Each CDR3 is given with its conserved first and last residue. D genes are given only for firm matches. Size is stated for part of the rows, as once, few or many counts, or as a class when the clone is expanded.

d_call	j_call	clone_size	v_call	cdr3_nt	cdr3_aa
-	TRBJ1-5	-	TRBV13	TGTGCCAGCAGCCCAGGACGAAATCAGCCCCAGCATTTT	CASSPGRNQPQHF
-	TRBJ1-4	-	TRBV25-1	TGTGCCAGCAGTGAAGAGGGTGAAAAACTGTTTTTT	CASSEEGEKLFF
-	TRBJ2-1	-	TRBV7-6	TGTGCCAGCAGCTTGTCTAGCAGCTCCTACAATGAGCAGTTCTTC	CASSLSSSSYNEQFF
TRBD1	TRBJ1-6	-	TRBV20-1	TGCAGTGCCACCGGGACAGGGAGAAATAATTCACCCCTCCACTTT	CSATGTGRNNSPLHF
-	TRBJ1-5	-	TRBV27	TGTGCCAGCAGTGGGATTGCCAATCAGCCCCAGCATTTT	CASSGIANQPQHF
-	TRBJ1-1	-	TRBV12-3/TRBV12-4	TGTGCCAGCAGTTTAGCGCTGGGGGCTCTGAACACTGAAGCTTTCTTT	CASSLALGALNTEAFF
TRBD2	TRBJ2-3	-	TRBV11-2	TGTGCCAGCAGCTTAATCGGGAGGGACACAGATACGCAGTATTTT	CASSLIGRDTDTQYF
TRBD2	TRBJ2-7	-	TRBV9	TGTGCCAGCAGCGCCCAAACGGGGGGCTACGAGCAGTACTTC	CASSAQTGGYEQYF
TRBD2	TRBJ2-1	-	TRBV5-1	TGCGCCAGCAGCTTGGGGGCTAGCGGGCCCCCCTACAATGAGCAGTTCTTC	CASSLGASGPPYNEQFF
-	TRBJ2-7	-	TRBV7-2	TGTGCCAGCAGCTTTACGGACGCCTACGAGCAGTACTTC	CASSFTDAYEQYF
-	TRBJ2-1	once	TRBV7-9	TGTGCCAGCAGCCGCGGGGCCGGGAGCGCCTACAATGAGCAGTTCTTC	CASSRGAGSAYNEQFF
-	TRBJ2-7	once	TRBV7-9	TGTGCCAGCAGCACACTCCAAGGGGGGGTTCCCGAGCAGTACTTC	CASSTLQGGVPEQYF
-	TRBJ2-1	-	TRBV30	TGTGCCTGGATGGGACTTACCTCCTCGGGCTCCTACAATGAGCAGTTCTTC	CAWMGLTSSGSYNEQFF
-	TRBJ2-1	-	TRBV29-1	TGCAGCGCCGCCCGGGATAATAATGAGCAGTTCTTC	CSAARDNNEQFF
-	TRBJ2-1	-	TRBV7-3	TGTGCCAGCAGCTCTGGACCGGGAATCGTGCAGTTCTTC	CASSSGPGIVQFF
TRBD1	TRBJ2-1	-	TRBV29-1	TGCAGCGCCGGAACAGGGGGAAATGAGCAGTTCTTC	CSAGTGGNEQFF
TRBD2	TRBJ2-7	once	TRBV25-1	TGTGCCAGCAGTGAATTGGGACTAGCGGGGATCTCCTACGAGCAGTACTTC	CASSELGLAGISYEQYF
TRBD2	TRBJ2-5	-	TRBV28	TGTGCCAGCAGTATGGTAGCGGGAGTCACATCGGAGACCCAGTACTTC	CASSMVAGVTSETQYF
-	TRBJ1-5	-	TRBV12-3/TRBV12-4	TGTGCCAGCAGTTTCGCTCGTTATAGCAATCAGCCCCAGCATTTT	CASSFARYSNQPQHF
-	TRBJ2-5	-	TRBV7-2	TGTGCCAGCAGCTTAAACAGCCAAGAGACCCAGTACTTC	CASSLNSQETQYF
-	TRBJ2-5	-	TRBV6-5	TGTGCCAGCGCTCAGGGCGGGACGGAGACCCAGTACTTC	CASAQGGTETQYF
-	TRBJ2-5	once	TRBV7-2	TGTGCCAGCAGCATCCCGGGCCCTTATCAAGAGACCCAGTACTTC	CASSIPGPYQETQYF
-	TRBJ2-7	few	TRBV7-2	TGTGCCAGCAGCTTAGCGGCTAGGGGTCTTTCCTACGAGCAGTACTTC	CASSLAARGLSYEQYF
-	TRBJ2-1	-	TRBV5-1	TGCGCCAGCAGCTCCACAACCCGGTCCGGGGGATACAATGAGCAGTTCTTC	CASSSTTRSGGYNEQFF
-	TRBJ1-2	-	TRBV13	TGTGCCAGCAGCACAGGGTCGGGCTATGGCTACACCTTC	CASSTGSGYGYTF
-	TRBJ1-2	-	TRBV2	TGTGCCAGCACCCTCATGACAGGCGCGGATGGCTACACCTTC	CASTLMTGADGYTF
-	TRBJ2-1	once	TRBV15	TGTGCCACCAGCAGAGGCAATAGCGCATACAATGAGCAGTTCTTC	CATSRGNSAYNEQFF
-	TRBJ2-7	-	TRBV29-1	TGCAGCGTTGTTGGGAAGGCAGCCTACGAGCAGTACTTC	CSVVGKAAYEQYF
TRBD2	TRBJ2-7	-	TRBV12-3/TRBV12-4	TGTGCCAGCAGTTTGGCGGGGGGAGCCTACGAGCAGTACTTC	CASSLAGGAYEQYF
TRBD1	TRBJ1-1	-	TRBV6-2/TRBV6-3	TGTGCCAGCAGTGACTACAGGGGGGACACTGAAGCTTTCTTT	CASSDYRGDTEAFF
-	TRBJ2-2	-	TRBV29-1	TGCAGCGTTGCCTGGGGGGCTACCGGGGAGCTGTTTTTT	CSVAWGATGELFF
-	TRBJ2-3	-	TRBV7-9	TGTGCCAGCAGCTTAGGGGCAGGGTGGGATACGCAGTATTTT	CASSLGAGWDTQYF
-	TRBJ2-1	-	TRBV14	TGTGCCAGCAGCCAAGCGGCCTCCTACAATGAGCAGTTCTTC	CASSQAASYNEQFF
-	TRBJ1-2	-	TRBV27	TGTGCCAGCAGTTCGAACAGGGAGCGGTATGGCTACACCTTC	CASSSNRERYGYTF
-	TRBJ1-1	-	TRBV2	TGTGCCAGCAGTGAAGCGGATCGGGTCAAAGAAGCTTTCTTT	CASSEADRVKEAFF
TRBD1	TRBJ1-2	-	TRBV5-6	TGTGCCAGCAGCGGCACCCGGGACAGGGTTGGCTACACCTTC	CASSGTRDRVGYTF
TRBD2	TRBJ2-2	-	TRBV7-9	TGTGCCAGCTCAAAACTAGCGGGGAACACCGGGGAGCTGTTTTTT	CASSKLAGNTGELFF
TRBD1	TRBJ2-1	-	TRBV19	TGTGCCAGCAACTACAGGGGCTCCTACAATGAGCAGTTCTTC	CASNYRGSYNEQFF
TRBD1	TRBJ1-2	-	TRBV7-9	TGTGCCAGCAGCCCTGGGACAGCCTCTTATGGCTACACCTTC	CASSPGTASYGYTF
TRBD1	TRBJ2-3	-	TRBV28	TGTGCCAGCAGTCTTCCCGGGACAGGCACAGATACGCAGTATTTT	CASSLPGTGTDTQYF
-	TRBJ2-5	-	TRBV4-1	TGCGCCAGCAGCGATATAACAGGGTACCAAGAGACCCAGTACTTC	CASSDITGYQETQYF
-	TRBJ2-5	-	TRBV5-6	TGTGCCAGCAGCTTGGCCGACCAGCAAGAGACCCAGTACTTC	CASSLADQQETQYF
-	TRBJ2-4	-	TRBV12-3/TRBV12-4	TGTGCCAGCAGTTTTAATCGGGAGGCCAAAAACATTCAGTACTTC	CASSFNREAKNIQYF
TRBD2	TRBJ2-1	-	TRBV28	TGTGCCAGCAGGGGACTAGCGGGAGGCCTTTCCTACAATGAGCAGTTCTTC	CASRGLAGGLSYNEQFF
-	TRBJ2-7	once	TRBV4-3	TGCGCCAGCAGCCAAGATGGGGACTCCTACGAGCAGTACTTC	CASSQDGDSYEQYF
-	TRBJ1-2	-	TRBV6-5	TGTGCCAGCAGTTACTCCCTATCGACAACTGGGATAGTCATAAACTATGGCTACACCTTC	CASSYSLSTTGIVINYGYTF
TRBD1	TRBJ2-4	once	TRBV2	TGTGCCACACGGGGGGACAGGGGGAAGGAAAACATTCAGTACTTC	CATRGDRGKENIQYF
-	TRBJ1-1	-	TRBV4-3	TGCGCCAGCAGCCAAGGAAGTGCCGGGGTGAACACTGAAGCTTTCTTT	CASSQGSAGVNTEAFF
TRBD1	TRBJ1-1	-	TRBV13	TGTGCCAGCAGCCGCCGGGACAGGGGTCGCACTGAAGCTTTCTTT	CASSRRDRGRTEAFF
-	TRBJ2-3	-	TRBV5-4	TGTGCCAGCAGCTCCTCTCCAGTTCCGCCGACAGATACGCAGTATTTT	CASSSSPVPPTDTQYF
-	TRBJ1-1	-	TRBV12-3/TRBV12-4	TGTGCCAGCAGCCCCGGCCCGGGAGCTTTCTTT	CASSPGPGAFF
-	TRBJ1-1	-	TRBV4-1	TGCGCCAGCAGCCAAGACCGTCTCGGGACAGAAGCTTTCTTT	CASSQDRLGTEAFF
-	TRBJ1-2	-	TRBV12-3/TRBV12-4	TGTGCCAGCAGTGCCCAGGGTTTCTATGGCTACACCTTC	CASSAQGFYGYTF
TRBD1	TRBJ2-3	-	TRBV27	TGTGCCAGCAGTTTATCCCGGACAGGGGTCACAGATACGCAGTATTTT	CASSLSRTGVTDTQYF